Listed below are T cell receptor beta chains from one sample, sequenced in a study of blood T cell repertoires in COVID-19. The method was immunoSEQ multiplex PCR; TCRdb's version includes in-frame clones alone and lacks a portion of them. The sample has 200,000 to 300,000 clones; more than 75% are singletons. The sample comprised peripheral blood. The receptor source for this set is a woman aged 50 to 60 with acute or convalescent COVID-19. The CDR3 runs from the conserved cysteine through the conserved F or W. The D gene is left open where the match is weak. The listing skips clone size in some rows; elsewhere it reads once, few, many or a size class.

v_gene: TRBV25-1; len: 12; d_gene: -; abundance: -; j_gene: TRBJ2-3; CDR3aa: CASRAPGDTQYF; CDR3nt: TGTGCCAGCAGGGCCCCGGGGGATACGCAGTATTTT
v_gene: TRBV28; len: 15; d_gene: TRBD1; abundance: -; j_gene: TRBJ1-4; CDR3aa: CASSFLTGPNEKLFF; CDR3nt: TGTGCCAGCAGTTTCCTGACAGGGCCTAATGAAAAACTGTTTTTT
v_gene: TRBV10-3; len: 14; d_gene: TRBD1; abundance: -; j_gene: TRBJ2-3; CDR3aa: CAITRTGNTDTQYF; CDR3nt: TGTGCCATCACCAGGACAGGTAACACAGATACGCAGTATTTT
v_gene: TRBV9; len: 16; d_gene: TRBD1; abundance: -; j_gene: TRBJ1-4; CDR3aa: CASSGGRGATNEKLFF; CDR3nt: TGTGCCAGCAGCGGCGGCAGGGGGGCAACTAATGAAAAACTGTTTTTT
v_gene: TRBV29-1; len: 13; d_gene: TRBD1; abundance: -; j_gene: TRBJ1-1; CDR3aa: CSVEEGTDTEAFF; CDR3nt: TGCAGCGTTGAAGAGGGGACAGACACTGAAGCTTTCTTT
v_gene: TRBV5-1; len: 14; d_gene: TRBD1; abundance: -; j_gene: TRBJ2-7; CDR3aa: CASSPRDRAYEQYF; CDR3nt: TGCGCCAGCAGCCCCCGGGACAGAGCCTACGAGCAGTACTTC
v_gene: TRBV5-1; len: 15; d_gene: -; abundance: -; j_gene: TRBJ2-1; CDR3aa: CASRQVLSSYNEQFF; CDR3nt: TGCGCCAGCCGGCAGGTGTTAAGCTCCTACAATGAGCAGTTCTTC
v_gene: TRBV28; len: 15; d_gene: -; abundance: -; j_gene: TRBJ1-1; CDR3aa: CASSQRTGRNTEAFF; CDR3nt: TGTGCCAGCAGCCAGCGTACAGGGAGGAACACTGAAGCTTTCTTT
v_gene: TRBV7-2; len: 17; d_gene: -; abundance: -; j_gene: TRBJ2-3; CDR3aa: CASSLRWGGQTTDTQYF; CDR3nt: TGTGCCAGCAGCTTGAGGTGGGGGGGACAAACCACAGATACGCAGTATTTT
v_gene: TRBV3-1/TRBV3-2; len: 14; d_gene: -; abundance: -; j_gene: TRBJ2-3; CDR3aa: CASSQDHEADTQYF; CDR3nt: TGTGCCAGCAGCCAAGATCATGAGGCAGATACGCAGTATTTT
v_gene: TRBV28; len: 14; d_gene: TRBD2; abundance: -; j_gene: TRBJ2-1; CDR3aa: CASKGLAGYNEQFF; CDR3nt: TGTGCCAGCAAAGGGCTAGCGGGGTACAATGAGCAGTTCTTC
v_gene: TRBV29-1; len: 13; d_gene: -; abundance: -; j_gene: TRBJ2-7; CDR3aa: CSAGGGVFSEQYF; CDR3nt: TGCAGCGCCGGGGGTGGGGTATTCAGCGAGCAGTACTTC
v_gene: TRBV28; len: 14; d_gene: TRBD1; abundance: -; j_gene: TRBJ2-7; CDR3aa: CASSRGQHHHEQYF; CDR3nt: TGTGCCAGCAGTCGGGGACAGCACCATCACGAGCAGTACTTC
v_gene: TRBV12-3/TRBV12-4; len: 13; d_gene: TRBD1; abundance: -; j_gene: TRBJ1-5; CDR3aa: CASRRQGDQPQHF; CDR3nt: TGTGCCAGCAGAAGACAGGGCGATCAGCCCCAGCATTTT
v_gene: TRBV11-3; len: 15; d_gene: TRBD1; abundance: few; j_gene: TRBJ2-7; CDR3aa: CASSRGTGFSYEQYF; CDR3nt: TGTGCCAGCAGCCGCGGGACAGGATTCTCCTACGAGCAGTACTTC
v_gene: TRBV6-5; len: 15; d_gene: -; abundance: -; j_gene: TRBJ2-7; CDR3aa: CASRRGPGGVYEQYF; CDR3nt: TGTGCCAGCAGGAGAGGACCCGGAGGGGTCTACGAGCAGTACTTC
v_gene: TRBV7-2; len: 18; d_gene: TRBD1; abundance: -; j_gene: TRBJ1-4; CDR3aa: CASSLVLVDWTGYEKLFF; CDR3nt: TGTGCCAGCAGCTTAGTCCTCGTGGACTGGACAGGGTATGAAAAACTGTTTTTT
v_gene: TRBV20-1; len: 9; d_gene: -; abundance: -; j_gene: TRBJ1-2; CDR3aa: CSATIGYTF; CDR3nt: TGCAGTGCTACTATCGGCTACACCTTC
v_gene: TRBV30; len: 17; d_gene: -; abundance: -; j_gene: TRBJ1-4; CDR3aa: CACHASGLRETNEKLFF; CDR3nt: TGTGCCTGTCATGCCTCGGGACTCAGGGAGACTAATGAAAAACTGTTTTTT
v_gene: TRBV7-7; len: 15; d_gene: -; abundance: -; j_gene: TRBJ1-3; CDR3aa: CASSLADSAGNTIYF; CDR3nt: TGTGCTAGCAGCTTGGCGGACTCTGCTGGAAACACCATATATTTT
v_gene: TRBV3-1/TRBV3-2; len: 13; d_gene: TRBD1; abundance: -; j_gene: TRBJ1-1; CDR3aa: CASSQNRGTEAFF; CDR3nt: TGTGCCAGCAGCCAAAACAGGGGGACCGAAGCTTTCTTT
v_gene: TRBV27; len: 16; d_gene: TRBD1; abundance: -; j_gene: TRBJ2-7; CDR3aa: CASSTLLGQEAYEQYF; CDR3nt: TGTGCCAGCAGTACCCTTCTTGGACAGGAAGCCTACGAGCAGTACTTC
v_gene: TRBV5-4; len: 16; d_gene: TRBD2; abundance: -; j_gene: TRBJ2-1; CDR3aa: CASSLEGLAGNNEQFF; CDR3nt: TGTGCCAGCAGCTTGGAGGGACTAGCGGGAAACAATGAGCAGTTCTTC
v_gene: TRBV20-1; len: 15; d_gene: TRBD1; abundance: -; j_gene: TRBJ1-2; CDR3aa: CSASAPNRGDYGYTF; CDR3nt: TGCAGTGCTAGTGCCCCGAACAGGGGCGACTATGGCTACACCTTC